This TCR beta chain was identified in a study of shared clonotypes between healthy human individuals. This clone appeared once. The trim removed 8 bases at V and 5 bases at J, leaving 15 bases unmatched. From germline, CDR1 is SNHLY and CDR2 FYNNEI. The CDR3 loop spans 15 amino acids. Terminally differentiated effector memory CD45RA+ cells were left out of the naive CD8 fraction, which was CD45RO-negative and positively selected for CCR7. Measured with immunoSEQ multiplex PCR; TCRdb has only the in-frame clones, and not every one. The sample shows around 2,000,000 clones, more than 85% of them seen only once.

The source material was naive CD8+ T cells from PBMCs. The TCR originated in a man younger than 30 in good health. Some clones in this sample may be carry-over from other donors' samples. This chain joins TRBV2 and TRBJ2-7, with 7 bases aligning to TRBD1. The CDR3 protein is CASARIRDRDHEQYF. The CDR3 coding sequence is TGTGCCAGCGCCCGAATAAGAGACAGGGACCACGAGCAGTACTTC.